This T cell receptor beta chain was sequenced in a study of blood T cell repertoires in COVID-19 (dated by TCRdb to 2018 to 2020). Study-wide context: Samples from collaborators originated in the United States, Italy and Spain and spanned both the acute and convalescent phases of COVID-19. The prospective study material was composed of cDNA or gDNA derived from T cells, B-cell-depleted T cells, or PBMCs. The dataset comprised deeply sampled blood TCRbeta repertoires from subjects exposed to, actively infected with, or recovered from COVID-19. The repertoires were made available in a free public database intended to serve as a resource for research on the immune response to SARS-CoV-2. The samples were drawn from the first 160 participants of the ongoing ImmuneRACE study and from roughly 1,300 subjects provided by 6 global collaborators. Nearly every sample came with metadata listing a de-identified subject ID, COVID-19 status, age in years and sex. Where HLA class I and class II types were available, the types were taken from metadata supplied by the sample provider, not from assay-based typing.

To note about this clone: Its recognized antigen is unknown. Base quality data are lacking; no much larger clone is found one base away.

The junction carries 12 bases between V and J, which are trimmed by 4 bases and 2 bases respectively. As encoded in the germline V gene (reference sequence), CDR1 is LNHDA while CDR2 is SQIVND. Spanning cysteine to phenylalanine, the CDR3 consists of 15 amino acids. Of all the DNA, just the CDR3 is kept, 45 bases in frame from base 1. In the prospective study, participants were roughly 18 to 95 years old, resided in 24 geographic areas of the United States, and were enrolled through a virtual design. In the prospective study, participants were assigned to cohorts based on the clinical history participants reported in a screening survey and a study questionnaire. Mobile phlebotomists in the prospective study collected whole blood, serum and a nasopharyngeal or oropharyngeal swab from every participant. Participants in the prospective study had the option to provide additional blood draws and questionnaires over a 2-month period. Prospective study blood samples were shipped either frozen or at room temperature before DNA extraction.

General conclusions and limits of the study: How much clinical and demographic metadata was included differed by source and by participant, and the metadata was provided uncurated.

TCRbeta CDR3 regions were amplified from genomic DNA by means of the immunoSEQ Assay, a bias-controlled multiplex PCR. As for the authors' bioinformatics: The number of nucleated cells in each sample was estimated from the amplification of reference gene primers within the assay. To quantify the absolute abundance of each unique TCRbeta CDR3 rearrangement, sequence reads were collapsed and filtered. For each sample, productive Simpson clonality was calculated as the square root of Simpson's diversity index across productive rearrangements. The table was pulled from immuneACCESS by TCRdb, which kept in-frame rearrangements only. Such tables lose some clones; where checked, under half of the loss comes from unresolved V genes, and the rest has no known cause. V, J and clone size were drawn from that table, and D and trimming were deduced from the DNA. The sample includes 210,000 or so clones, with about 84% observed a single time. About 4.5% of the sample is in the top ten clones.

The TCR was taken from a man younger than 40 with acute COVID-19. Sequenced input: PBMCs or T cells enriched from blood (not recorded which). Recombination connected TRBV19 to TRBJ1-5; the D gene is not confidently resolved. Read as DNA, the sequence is TGTGCCAGTAGTACTGTGGAGGGTGGCAATCAGCCCCAGCATTTT. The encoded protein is CASSTVEGGNQPQHF. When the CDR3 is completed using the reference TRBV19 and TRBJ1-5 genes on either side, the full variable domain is DGGITQSPKYLFRKEGQNVTLSCEQNLNHDAMYWYRQDPGQGLRLIYYSQIVNDFQKGDIAEGYSVSREKKESFPLTVTSAQKNPTAFYLCASSTVEGGNQPQHFGDGTRLSIL.